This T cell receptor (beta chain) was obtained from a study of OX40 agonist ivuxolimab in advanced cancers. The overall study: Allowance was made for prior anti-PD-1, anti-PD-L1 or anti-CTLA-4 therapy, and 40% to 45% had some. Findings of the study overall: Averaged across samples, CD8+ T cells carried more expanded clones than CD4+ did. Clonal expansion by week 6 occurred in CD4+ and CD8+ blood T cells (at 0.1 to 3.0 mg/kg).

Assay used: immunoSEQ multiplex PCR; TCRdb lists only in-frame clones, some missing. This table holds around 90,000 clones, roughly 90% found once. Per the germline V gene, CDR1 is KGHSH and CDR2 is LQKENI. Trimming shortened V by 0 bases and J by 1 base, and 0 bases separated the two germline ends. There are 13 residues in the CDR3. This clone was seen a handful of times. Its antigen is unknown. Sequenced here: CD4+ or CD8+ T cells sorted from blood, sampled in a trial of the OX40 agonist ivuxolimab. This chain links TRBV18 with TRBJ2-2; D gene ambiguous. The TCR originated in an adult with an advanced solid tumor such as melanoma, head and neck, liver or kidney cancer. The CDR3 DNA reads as TGTGCCAGCTCACCACCGAACACCGGGGAGCTGTTTTTT. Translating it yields CASSPPNTGELFF.